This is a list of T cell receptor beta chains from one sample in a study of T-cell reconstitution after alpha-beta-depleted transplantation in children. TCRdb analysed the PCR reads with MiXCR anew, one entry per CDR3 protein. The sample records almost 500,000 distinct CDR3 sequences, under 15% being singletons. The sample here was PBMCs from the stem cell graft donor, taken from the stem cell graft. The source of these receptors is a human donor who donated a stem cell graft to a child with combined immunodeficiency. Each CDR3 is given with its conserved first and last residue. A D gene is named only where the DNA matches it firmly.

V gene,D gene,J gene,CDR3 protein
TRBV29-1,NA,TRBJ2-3,CSVSGTKVSTDTQYF
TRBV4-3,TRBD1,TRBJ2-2,CASSQDFGQGTGELFF
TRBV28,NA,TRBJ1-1,CASNGRQRSEAFF
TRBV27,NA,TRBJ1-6,CASSLRGDNSPLHF
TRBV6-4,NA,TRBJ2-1,CASSDSKLGGLSYNEQFF
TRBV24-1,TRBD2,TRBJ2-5,CATSSSGNFQETQYF
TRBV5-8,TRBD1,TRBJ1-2,CASSLDGTGYYGYTF
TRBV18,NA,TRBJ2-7,CASSPRGKAGQSLYEQYF
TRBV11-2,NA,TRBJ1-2,CASSFGLYGYTF
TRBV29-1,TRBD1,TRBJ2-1,CSVEGKPGGGYNEQFF
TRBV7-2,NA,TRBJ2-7,CASSLAGLGANEQYF
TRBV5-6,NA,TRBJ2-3,CASDSATSTDTQYF
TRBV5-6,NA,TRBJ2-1,CASSLRGQEQFF
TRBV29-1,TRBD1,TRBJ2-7,CSAVRTGGIYEQYF
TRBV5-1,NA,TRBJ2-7,CASRIDSYEQYF
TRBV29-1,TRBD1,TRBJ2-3,CSVGPTGGDTQYF